This entry features one T cell receptor beta chain sequence. This clone was counted once. The target of this receptor is not known. Base qualities were left out, and no much larger clone turns up one base away. Counted from cysteine to phenylalanine, this CDR3 has 14 amino acids. The DNA shown is the 42-base CDR3, in frame from base 1. V and J are truncated by 3 bases and 4 bases respectively, leaving an intervening sequence of 12 bases. Looking up the germline V gene yields CDR1 SNHLY and CDR2 FYNNEI. Library preparation was by the immunoSEQ multiplex PCR assay. Rearranged TCR beta chain sequences were amplified with the hsTCRB Kit following the manufacturer's protocol. An Illumina MiSeq was used to sequence the TCRB libraries. Per the authors' processing: Demultiplexing, trimming and gene mapping were performed with the kit vendor's proprietary platform. TCRdb provides this immuneACCESS table in a form limited to in-frame rearrangements. Some clones are lacking; in checked studies, under half of them reflect an unresolved V gene, and why the rest are absent is not known. Clone size and the V and J calls come from that table; the DNA yielded D and trimming. The sample table records about 56,000 clones; 75% to 90% of these occur just once. The top ten clonotypes cover under 1.5% of the sample.

This specimen comes from a study of a mutant IDH1 vaccine in newly diagnosed glioma (dated by TCRdb to about 2021). About the study as a whole: Across visits V03 through V10, patients got a total of eight vaccinations, given in weeks 1, 3, 5, 7, 11, 15, 19 and 23. In the chemotherapy-containing groups, vaccination started alongside temozolomide cycles, whereas in patients who had radiotherapy alone it started 4-6 weeks after radiotherapy. Of the approximately 33 patients who were treated, around 60% were male and about 40% were female, and the mean age was about 40 years. Before enrollment, patients had received standard therapy of radiotherapy alone, temozolomide alone, or radiochemotherapy with temozolomide; most received the combination. Peripheral blood was collected at six visits: V03 (baseline), V05, V07, V10, V12 and V13. For exploratory analyses, about two dozen treated patients had longitudinal TCRB deep sequencing done wherever samples were available. On the study overall, not on this receptor specifically: PBMC samples for TCRB deep sequencing were selected based on availability. Pseudoprogression seemed to be unrelated to changes in the top peripheral T cell clonotypes found by TCRB sequencing. Vaccine-induced immune responses across multiple MHC alleles were detected in 90% to 95% of patients. The authors noted that analyses of patient blood samples could not be reproduced because of sample limitations.

The sample's time point label is to be understood as: week 23, last vaccination. Each vaccine dose, consisting of 300 ug of a 20-mer mutant IDH1 peptide in Montanide, was administered subcutaneously with topical imiquimod. All donors had newly diagnosed IDH1-mutant astrocytomas of WHO grade 3 or 4 that showed loss of nuclear ATRX. The samples were drawn from NOA16, a multicentre, single-arm, open-label phase I trial in Germany that tested a mutant IDH1 peptide vaccine in humans for the first time. Genomic DNA for TCRB sequencing was extracted from EDTA blood using the DNeasy Blood and Tissue Kit. The sequence was obtained from a man between 35 and 55 years old with glioma. The specimen was PBMCs, collected from a glioma patient whose treatment included an IDH1 peptide vaccine. The V and J genes are TRBV2 and TRBJ1-2; TRBD1 is perhaps the D gene, given 5 matching bases. The DNA sequence reads TGTGCCAGCAGTGATAGGGACGGAACCTATGGCTACACCTTC. Translated, it reads CASSDRDGTYGYTF.